This T cell receptor beta chain was captured by sequencing in a study of T cells in localized non-small cell lung cancer. Whole-study results and caveats: With higher T cell density in blood came longer overall survival. Heterogeneity cannot be ruled out, as sequencing used one tumor region only. Among the tissues sampled, uninvolved adjacent lung had the highest T cell clonality, above tumor. Median around 56 top-100 tumor clones were shared with paired adjacent lung.

Trimming removed 6 bases from V and 4 bases from J, with 13 bases in between. The CDR3 totals 15 residues. Germline V lookup: CDR1 LNHDA, CDR2 SQIVND (reference sequence). The repertoire was sequenced with immunoSEQ multiplex PCR; TCRdb's copy has only in-frame clones and lacks some. The sample holds 52,000 or so clones, roughly 85% seen once. A note on this clone: The antigen remains unidentified.

This chain connects TRBV19 to TRBJ1-6; perhaps TRBD1 as D (5 bases). The sequencing here drew on peripheral blood, taken before any cancer treatment. The clonotype was recovered from a male donor at least 60 years old with stage III squamous cell lung carcinoma. This chain's CDR3 is CASSRNRGYNSPLHF. CDR3 bases: TGTGCCAGTAGCAGAAATAGGGGTTATAATTCACCCCTCCACTTT.